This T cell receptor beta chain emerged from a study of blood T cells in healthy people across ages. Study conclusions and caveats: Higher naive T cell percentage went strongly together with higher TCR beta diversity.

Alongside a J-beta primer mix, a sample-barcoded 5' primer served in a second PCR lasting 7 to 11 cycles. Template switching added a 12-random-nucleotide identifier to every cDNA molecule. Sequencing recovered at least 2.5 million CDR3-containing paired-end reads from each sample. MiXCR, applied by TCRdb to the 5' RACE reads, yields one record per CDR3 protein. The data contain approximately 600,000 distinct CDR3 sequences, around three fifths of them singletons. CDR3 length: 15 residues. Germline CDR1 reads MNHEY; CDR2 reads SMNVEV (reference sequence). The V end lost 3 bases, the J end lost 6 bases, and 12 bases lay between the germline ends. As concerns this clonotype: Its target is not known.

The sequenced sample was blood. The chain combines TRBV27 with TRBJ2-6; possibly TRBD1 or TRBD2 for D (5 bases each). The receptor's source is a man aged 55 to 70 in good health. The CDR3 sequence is CASSFGDLKANVLTF. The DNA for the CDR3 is TGTGCCAGCAGTTTCGGGGACCTGAAGGCCAACGTCCTGACTTTC.